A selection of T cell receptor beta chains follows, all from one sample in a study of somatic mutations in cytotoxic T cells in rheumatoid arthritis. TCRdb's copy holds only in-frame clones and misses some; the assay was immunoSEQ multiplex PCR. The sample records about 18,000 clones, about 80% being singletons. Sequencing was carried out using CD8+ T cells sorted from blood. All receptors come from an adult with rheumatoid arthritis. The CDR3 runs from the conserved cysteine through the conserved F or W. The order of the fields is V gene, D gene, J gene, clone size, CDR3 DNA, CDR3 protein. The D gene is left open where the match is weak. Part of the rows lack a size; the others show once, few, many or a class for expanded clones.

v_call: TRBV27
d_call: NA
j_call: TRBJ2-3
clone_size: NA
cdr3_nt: TGTGCCAGCAGTGCCTGGACGGGAGATACGCAGTATTTT
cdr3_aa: CASSAWTGDTQYF

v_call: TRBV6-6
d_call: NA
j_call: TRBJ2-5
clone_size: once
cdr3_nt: TGTTCGGGGGGGGGAGGGGGCTTGTCACTGGAGACCCAGTACTTC
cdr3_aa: CSGGGGGLSLETQYF

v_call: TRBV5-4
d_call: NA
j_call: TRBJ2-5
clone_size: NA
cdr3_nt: TGTGCCAGCAGCTTTGGACCCGGGTGGGAGTACTTC
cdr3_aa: CASSFGPGWEYF

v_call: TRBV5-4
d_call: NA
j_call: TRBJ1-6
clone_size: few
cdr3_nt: TGTGCCAGCAGCTTATGGGGTTCACCCCTCCACTTT
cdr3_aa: CASSLWGSPLHF

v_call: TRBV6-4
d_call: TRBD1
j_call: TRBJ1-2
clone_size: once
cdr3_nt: TGTGCCAGCAGCGCCGGGACAGGGGCTGGTGGCTACACCTTC
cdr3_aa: CASSAGTGAGGYTF

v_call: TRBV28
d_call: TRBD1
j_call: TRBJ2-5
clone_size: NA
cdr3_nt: TGTGCCAGCAGCTCCGGGACAGGGTCAGGGGGGGAGACCCAGTACTTC
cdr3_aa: CASSSGTGSGGETQYF

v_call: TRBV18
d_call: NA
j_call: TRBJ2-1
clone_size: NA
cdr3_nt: TGTGCCACCGAGGGGAGCTCCTACAATGAGCAGTTCTTC
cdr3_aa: CATEGSSYNEQFF

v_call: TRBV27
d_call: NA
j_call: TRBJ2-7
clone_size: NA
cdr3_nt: TGTGCCAGCAGTTCTGTTGCTGTTACCTACGAGCAGTACTTC
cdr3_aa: CASSSVAVTYEQYF

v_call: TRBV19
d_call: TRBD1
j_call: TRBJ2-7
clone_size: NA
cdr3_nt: TGTGCCAGCGACAGGGGGGCGGGCGACGAGCAGTACTTC
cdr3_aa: CASDRGAGDEQYF

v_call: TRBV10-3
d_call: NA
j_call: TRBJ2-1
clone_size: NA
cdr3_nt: TGTGCCATCAGTGAGACGAATTCGGCGGGGAATGAGCAGTTCTTC
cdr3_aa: CAISETNSAGNEQFF

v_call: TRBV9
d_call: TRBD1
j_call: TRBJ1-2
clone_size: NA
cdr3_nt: TGTGCCAGCAGCGTAGGGGACAGGCATGGCTACACCTTC
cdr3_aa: CASSVGDRHGYTF

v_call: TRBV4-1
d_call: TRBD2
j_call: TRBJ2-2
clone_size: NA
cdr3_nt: TGCGCCAGCAGCGAGGGACTAGCGGGGGGGCTGGTCGGGGAGCTGTTTTTT
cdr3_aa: CASSEGLAGGLVGELFF

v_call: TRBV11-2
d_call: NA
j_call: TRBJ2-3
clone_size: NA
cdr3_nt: TGTGCCAGCAGCTTAGAGGTGACTATCACAGATACGCAGTATTTT
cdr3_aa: CASSLEVTITDTQYF

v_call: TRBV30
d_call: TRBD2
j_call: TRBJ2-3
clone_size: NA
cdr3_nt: TGTGCCTGGAGTGTACTGGGTGTTGCGGGAGGGGCAGATACGCAGTATTTT
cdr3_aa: CAWSVLGVAGGADTQYF

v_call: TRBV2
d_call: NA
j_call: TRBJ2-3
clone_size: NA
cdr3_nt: TGTGCCAGCAGTGAGGAAGAGGTAGTAGATACGCAGTATTTT
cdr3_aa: CASSEEEVVDTQYF

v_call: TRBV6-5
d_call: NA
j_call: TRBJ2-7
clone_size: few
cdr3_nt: TGTGCCAGCAGTTACTCGGTCGGAAGCTCCTACGAGCAGTACTTC
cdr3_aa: CASSYSVGSSYEQYF

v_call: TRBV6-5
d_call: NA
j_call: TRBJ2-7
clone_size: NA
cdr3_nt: TGTGCCAGCAGCCCGGTGGCAGGAGTGGGCGAGCAGTACTTC
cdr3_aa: CASSPVAGVGEQYF

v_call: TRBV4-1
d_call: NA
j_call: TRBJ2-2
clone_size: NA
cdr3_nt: TGCGCCAGCAGCCAAACGCGCACCGGGGAGCTGTTTTTT
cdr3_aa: CASSQTRTGELFF

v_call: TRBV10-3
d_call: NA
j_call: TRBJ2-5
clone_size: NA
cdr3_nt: TGTGCCATCGGAGACGGAGCACAAGAGACCCAGTACTTC
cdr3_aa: CAIGDGAQETQYF

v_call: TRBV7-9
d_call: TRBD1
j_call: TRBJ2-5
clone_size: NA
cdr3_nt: TGTGCCAGCAGCCCACAGGGGTATGAGACCCAGTACTTC
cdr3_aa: CASSPQGYETQYF

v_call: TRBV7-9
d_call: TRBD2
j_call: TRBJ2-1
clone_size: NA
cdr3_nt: TGTGCCAGCAGCCCTGTCGAAGCGGGATACAATGAGCAGTTCTTC
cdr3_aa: CASSPVEAGYNEQFF

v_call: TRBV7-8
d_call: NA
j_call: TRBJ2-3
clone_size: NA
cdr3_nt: TGTGCCAGCTCGCCTGGGGGGGATACGCAGTATTTT
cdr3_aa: CASSPGGDTQYF

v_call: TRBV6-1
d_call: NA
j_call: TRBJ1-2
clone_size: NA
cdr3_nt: TGTGCCAGCAGTGGTATGACAGGCAACTATGGCTACACCTTC
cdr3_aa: CASSGMTGNYGYTF

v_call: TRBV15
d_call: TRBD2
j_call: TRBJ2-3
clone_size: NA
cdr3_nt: TGTGCCACCAGTGGCGGGAGCTCAGATACGCAGTATTTT
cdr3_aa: CATSGGSSDTQYF

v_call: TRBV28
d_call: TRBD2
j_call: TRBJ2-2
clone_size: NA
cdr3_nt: TGTGCCAGCAGTTCCGGGACTAGCTTATATGGGGAGCTGTTTTTT
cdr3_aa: CASSSGTSLYGELFF

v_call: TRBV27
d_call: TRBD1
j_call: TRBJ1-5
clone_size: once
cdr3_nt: TGTGCCAGCAGTTTATACATGACAGGGGACGGCAATCAGCCCCAGCATTTT
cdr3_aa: CASSLYMTGDGNQPQHF

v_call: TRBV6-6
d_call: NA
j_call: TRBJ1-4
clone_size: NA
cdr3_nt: TGTGCCAGCAGTTTAAGAGTTGTGGAAGAAAAACTGTTTTTT
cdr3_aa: CASSLRVVEEKLFF

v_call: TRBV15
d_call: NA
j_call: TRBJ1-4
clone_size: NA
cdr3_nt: TGTGCCACCAGCCCTGGACGGAGAAATGAAAAACTGTTTTTT
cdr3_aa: CATSPGRRNEKLFF

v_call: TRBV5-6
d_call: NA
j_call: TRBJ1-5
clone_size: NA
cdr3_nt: TGTGCCAGCAGCTTTTGGGACAAAGATCAGCCCCAGCATTTT
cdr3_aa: CASSFWDKDQPQHF

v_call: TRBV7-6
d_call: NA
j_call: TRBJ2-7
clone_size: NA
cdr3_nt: TGTGCCAGCAGCTTAGAGGGACGACTAGGGGGCGCGTTTGAGCAGTACTTC
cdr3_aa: CASSLEGRLGGAFEQYF

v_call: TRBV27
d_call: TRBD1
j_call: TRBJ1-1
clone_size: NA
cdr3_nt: TGTGCCAGCAGTTTGGGACAGGGGGAAGCTTTCTTT
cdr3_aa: CASSLGQGEAFF

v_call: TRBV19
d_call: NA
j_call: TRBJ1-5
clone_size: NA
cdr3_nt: TGTGCCAGTAGTATCGAACTGCAGCCCCAGCATTTT
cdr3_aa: CASSIELQPQHF

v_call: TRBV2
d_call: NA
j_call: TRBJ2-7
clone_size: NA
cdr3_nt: TGTGCCAGCAAGGGATTAAGGGAGCAGTACTTC
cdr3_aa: CASKGLREQYF

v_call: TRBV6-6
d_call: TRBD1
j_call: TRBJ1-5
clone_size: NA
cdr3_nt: TGTGCCAGCAATCCGACAGGGGGTGGAAATCAGCCCCAGCATTTT
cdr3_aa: CASNPTGGGNQPQHF

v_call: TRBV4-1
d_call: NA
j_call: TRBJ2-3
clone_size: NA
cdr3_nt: TGCGCCAGCAGCCAAGAGTACAGGCCCACAGATACGCAGTATTTT
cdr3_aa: CASSQEYRPTDTQYF

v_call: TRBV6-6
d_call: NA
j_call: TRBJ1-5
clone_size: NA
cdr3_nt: TGTGCCAGCAGTTACGTCTTACACAGCAATCAGCCCCAGCATTTT
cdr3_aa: CASSYVLHSNQPQHF

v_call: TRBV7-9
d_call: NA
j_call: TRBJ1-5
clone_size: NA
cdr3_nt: TGTGCCAGCAGCTTAGCGACAGGCTTCAATCAGCCCCAGCATTTT
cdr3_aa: CASSLATGFNQPQHF

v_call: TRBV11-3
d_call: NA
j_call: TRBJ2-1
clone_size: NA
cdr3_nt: TGTGCCAGCAGCTTCCGACTAGCCTACAATGAGCAGTTCTTC
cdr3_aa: CASSFRLAYNEQFF

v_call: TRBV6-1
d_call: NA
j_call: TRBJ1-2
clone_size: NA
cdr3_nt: TGTGCCAGCAGTGATGGGGTTGGGTGGTATGGCTACACCTTC
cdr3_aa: CASSDGVGWYGYTF

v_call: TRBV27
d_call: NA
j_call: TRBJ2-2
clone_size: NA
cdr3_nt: TGTGCCACCGGAATGACTGGGACCGGGGAGCTGTTTTTT
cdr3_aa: CATGMTGTGELFF

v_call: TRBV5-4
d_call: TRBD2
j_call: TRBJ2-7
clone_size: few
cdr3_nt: TGTGCCAGCAGCCCTATAGCGGGGGACCAATACGAGCAGTACTTC
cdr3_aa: CASSPIAGDQYEQYF

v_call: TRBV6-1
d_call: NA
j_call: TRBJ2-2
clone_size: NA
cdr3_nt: TGTGCCAGCAGTGCCTCCCAAAACACCGGGGAGCTGTTTTTT
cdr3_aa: CASSASQNTGELFF

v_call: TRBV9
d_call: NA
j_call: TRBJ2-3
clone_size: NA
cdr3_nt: TGTGCCAGCAGCATAGGGGGGGTAAGCACAGATACGCAGTATTTT
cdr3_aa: CASSIGGVSTDTQYF

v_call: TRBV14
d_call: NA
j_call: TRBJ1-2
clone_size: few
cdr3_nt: TGTGCCAGCAGCCAAGTTGGGGCCTATGGCTACACCTTC
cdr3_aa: CASSQVGAYGYTF

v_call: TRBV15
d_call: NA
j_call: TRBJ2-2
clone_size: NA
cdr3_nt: TGTGCCACCTCCCTAACCTTTACCGGGGAGCTGTTTTTT
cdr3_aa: CATSLTFTGELFF

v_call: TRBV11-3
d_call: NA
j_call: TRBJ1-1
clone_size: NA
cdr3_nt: TGTGCCAGCAGCTTCGGACAGAAGGCTTTCTTT
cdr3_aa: CASSFGQKAFF

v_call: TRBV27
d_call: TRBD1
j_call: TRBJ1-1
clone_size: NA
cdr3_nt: TGTGCCAGCAAGTCGCCAGGGGGGACTGAAGCTTTCTTT
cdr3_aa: CASKSPGGTEAFF

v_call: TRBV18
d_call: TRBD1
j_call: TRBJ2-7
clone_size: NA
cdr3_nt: TGTGCCAGCTCACGGGGCGGGGACAGGGTCGAGCAGTACTTC
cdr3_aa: CASSRGGDRVEQYF

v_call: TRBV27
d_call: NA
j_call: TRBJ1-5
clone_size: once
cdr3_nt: TGTGCCGCCGGCGGGGTACAGAGCAATCAGCCCCAGCATTTT
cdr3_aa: CAAGGVQSNQPQHF